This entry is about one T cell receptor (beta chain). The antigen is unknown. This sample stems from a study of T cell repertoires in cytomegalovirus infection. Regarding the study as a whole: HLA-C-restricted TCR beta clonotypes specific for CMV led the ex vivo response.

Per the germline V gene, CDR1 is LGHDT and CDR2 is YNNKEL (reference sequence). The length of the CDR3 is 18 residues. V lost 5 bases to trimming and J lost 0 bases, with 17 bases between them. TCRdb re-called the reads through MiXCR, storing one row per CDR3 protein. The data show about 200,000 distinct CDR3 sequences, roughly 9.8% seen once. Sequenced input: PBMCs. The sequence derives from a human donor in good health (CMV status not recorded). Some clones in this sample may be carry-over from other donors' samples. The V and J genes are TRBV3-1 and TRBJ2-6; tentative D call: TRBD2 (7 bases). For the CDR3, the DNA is TGTGCCAGCAGCAAATTAACGGGGGGCTACTCTGGGGCCAACGTCCTGACTTTC. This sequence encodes CASSKLTGGYSGANVLTF.